The rows below give T cell receptor beta chains drawn from one sample of a study of shared clonotypes between healthy human individuals. This table comes from immunoSEQ multiplex PCR, and its TCRdb copy is limited to in-frame clones, with some not included. The sample contains under 1,100,000 clones, around 76% of which appear only once. Input material: memory CD4+ T cells sorted from blood. These receptors originate from a man between 18 and 29 years old in good health. Each CDR3 is given with its conserved first and last residue. A D gene is named only where the DNA matches it firmly. Clone size is given for some rows only: seen once, a few or many times, or a class if the clone is expanded.

D	V	size	J	CDR3	DNA
TRBD2	TRBV5-4	NA	TRBJ2-2	CASSVTSGPNTGELFF	TGTGCCAGCAGCGTTACTAGCGGCCCGAACACCGGGGAGCTGTTTTTT
NA	TRBV5-4	few	TRBJ2-5	CASSPTNEALTTQYF	TGTGCCAGCAGTCCAACAAACGAGGCCCTCACCACCCAGTACTTC
NA	TRBV6-1	once	TRBJ1-5	CASTPGPSNQPQHF	TGTGCCAGCACCCCAGGGCCGAGCAATCAGCCCCAGCATTTT
TRBD2	TRBV5-4	NA	TRBJ2-3	CASSWLAGGTDTQYF	TGTGCCAGCAGCTGGTTAGCGGGAGGAACAGATACGCAGTATTTT
NA	TRBV7-9	many	TRBJ1-6	CASSLDPLLVHF	TGTGCCAGCAGCTTAGATCCTTTGCTCGTTCACTTT
NA	TRBV10-2	NA	TRBJ1-6	CASSGVVYNSPLHF	TGCGCCAGCAGTGGCGTAGTCTATAATTCACCCCTCCACTTT
TRBD1	TRBV6-5	NA	TRBJ1-6	CASSRTGENSPLHF	TGTGCCAGCAGCAGGACAGGGGAGAATTCACCCCTCCACTTT
NA	TRBV6-1	NA	TRBJ1-2	CASSEKTAANYGYTF	TGTGCCAGCAGTGAGAAAACAGCGGCTAACTATGGCTACACCTTC
TRBD2	TRBV9	NA	TRBJ2-7	CASSVGLAGGGFSYEQYF	TGTGCCAGCAGCGTAGGTTTAGCGGGAGGGGGTTTCTCCTACGAGCAGTACTTC
NA	TRBV5-1	NA	TRBJ2-3	CASSLGLDLDTQYF	TGCGCCAGCAGCTTGGGACTAGATCTAGATACGCAGTATTTT
NA	TRBV6-6	once	TRBJ2-7	CASSVPSGSEQYF	TGTGCCAGCAGTGTACCCTCGGGGTCCGAGCAGTACTTC
NA	TRBV29-1	NA	TRBJ2-1	CSVGTGYNEQFF	TGCAGCGTTGGTACAGGGTACAATGAGCAGTTCTTC
NA	TRBV5-4	NA	TRBJ2-2	CASSDPGVGAAGELFF	TGTGCCAGCAGCGACCCCGGGGTAGGGGCTGCCGGGGAGCTGTTTTTT
TRBD1	TRBV11-2	NA	TRBJ2-7	CASSLAGQGYYEQYF	TGTGCCAGCAGCTTAGCGGGACAGGGATACTACGAGCAGTACTTC
TRBD1	TRBV6-5	few	TRBJ1-6	CASSYYSQGNSPLHF	TGTGCCAGCAGTTACTACTCACAGGGGAATTCACCCCTCCACTTT
NA	TRBV7-8	NA	TRBJ2-6	CASSQIRTGANVLTF	TGTGCCAGCAGCCAAATACGTACTGGGGCCAACGTCCTGACTTTC
NA	TRBV7-9	NA	TRBJ1-1	CASGVTGLNEAFF	TGTGCCAGCGGGGTGACGGGTTTAAATGAAGCTTTCTTT
NA	TRBV21-1	few	TRBJ2-7	CASGTTGIGYEQYF	TGTGCCAGCGGGACTACCGGCATAGGGTACGAGCAGTACTTC
NA	TRBV5-6	NA	TRBJ2-7	CASSLRRWPFHEQYF	TGTGCCAGCAGCTTGCGCAGGTGGCCGTTCCACGAGCAGTACTTC
NA	TRBV5-1	NA	TRBJ2-7	CASSLAVGGKNEQYF	TGCGCCAGCAGCTTGGCCGTGGGGGGTAAAAACGAGCAGTACTTC
NA	TRBV5-1	NA	TRBJ1-3	CASSLDGTKPGNTIYF	TGCGCCAGCAGCTTGGACGGGACAAAACCTGGAAACACCATATATTTT
TRBD2	TRBV9	NA	TRBJ2-1	CASSVTLSGGAYNEQFF	TGTGCCAGCAGCGTTACTCTTAGCGGGGGGGCCTACAATGAGCAGTTCTTC
TRBD1	TRBV14	once	TRBJ1-1	CASSRDRGGTEAFF	TGTGCCAGCAGCCGGGACAGGGGAGGCACTGAAGCTTTCTTT
TRBD1	TRBV2	NA	TRBJ2-3	CASSDTGTGTDTQYF	TGTGCCAGCAGTGATACCGGGACAGGGACAGATACGCAGTATTTT
NA	TRBV2	few	TRBJ2-7	CASNMGLYEQYF	TGTGCCAGCAATATGGGGCTTTACGAGCAGTACTTC
NA	TRBV19	NA	TRBJ2-2	CASSRFGGELFF	TGTGCCAGTAGTCGATTTGGCGGGGAGCTGTTTTTT
NA	TRBV6-5	NA	TRBJ1-4	CASSYRENEKLFF	TGTGCCAGCAGTTACAGGGAAAATGAAAAACTGTTTTTT
TRBD2	TRBV5-1	few	TRBJ2-7	CASSPRTSGGHEQYF	TGCGCCAGCAGCCCGAGGACTAGCGGGGGTCACGAGCAGTACTTC
TRBD1	TRBV28	NA	TRBJ2-1	CASSLGQGHWNEQFF	TGTGCCAGCAGTTTAGGACAGGGGCATTGGAATGAGCAGTTCTTC
NA	TRBV30	NA	TRBJ2-2	CASDRENTGELFF	TGTGCCTCAGACAGAGAGAACACCGGGGAGCTGTTTTTT
TRBD2	TRBV2	NA	TRBJ2-3	CASKPLAGLSTDTQYF	TGTGCCAGCAAACCCCTAGCGGGGCTTAGCACAGATACGCAGTATTTT
NA	TRBV5-4	NA	TRBJ2-7	CASSLGGDPNEQYF	TGTGCCAGCAGCTTGGGGGGGGACCCGAACGAGCAGTACTTC
NA	TRBV29-1	few	TRBJ2-5	CSVATAQETQYF	TGCAGCGTTGCGACAGCCCAAGAGACCCAGTACTTC
NA	TRBV7-2	NA	TRBJ2-1	CASSLKNEQFF	TGTGCCAGCAGCTTAAAGAATGAGCAGTTCTTC
NA	TRBV19	NA	TRBJ2-1	CASSPMVGRHNEQFF	TGTGCCAGTAGTCCCATGGTGGGGAGACACAATGAGCAGTTCTTC
NA	TRBV29-1	NA	TRBJ1-2	CSVAGSYGYTF	TGCAGCGTTGCGGGTTCCTATGGCTACACCTTC
NA	TRBV6-4	NA	TRBJ2-7	CASSAPEQYF	TGTGCCAGCAGTGCCCCCGAGCAGTACTTC
NA	TRBV5-5	NA	TRBJ1-3	CASSLEQPTGNTIYF	TGTGCCAGCAGCTTGGAGCAGCCCACTGGAAACACCATATATTTT
TRBD1	TRBV19	NA	TRBJ2-7	CASSGQGYEQYF	TGTGCCAGTTCGGGACAGGGCTACGAGCAGTACTTC
NA	TRBV2	few	TRBJ1-2	CASSQSATYTF	TGTGCCAGCAGTCAGAGCGCCACCTACACCTTC
NA	TRBV4-1	NA	TRBJ2-7	CASSPREGGGNEQYF	TGCGCCAGCAGCCCGAGGGAGGGGGGCGGAAACGAGCAGTACTTC